Shown below are 19 T cell receptor beta chains from a single sample sequenced in a study of OX40 agonist ivuxolimab in advanced cancers. Profiled with immunoSEQ multiplex PCR; TCRdb holds only in-frame clones, not every one. The table lists 75,000 to 100,000 clones, roughly 90% of them singletons. Sequences were derived from CD4+ or CD8+ T cells sorted from blood, sampled in a trial of the OX40 agonist ivuxolimab. All receptors derive from an adult with an advanced solid tumor such as melanoma, head and neck, liver or kidney cancer.

The chain carries TRBV12-5 and TRBJ2-2, with D tentatively TRBD2 (6 bases). V gave up 5 bases and J gave up 3 bases, with 16 bases separating them. Germline assignment: CDR1 LGHNT and CDR2 FRNRAP. The CDR3 totals 16 residues. The CDR3 coding sequence is TGTGCTAGTGGTCTTACCCGGGACTTATACACCGGGGAGCTGTTTTTT. Translating gives CASGLTRDLYTGELFF.

This chain joins TRBV2 and TRBJ2-1; 10 bases fit TRBD2. CDR1 is SNHLY and CDR2 is FYNNEI in the germline V gene. This CDR3 spans 15 amino acids. The trim removed 2 bases at V and 9 bases at J, leaving 7 bases unmatched. The CDR3 DNA follows: TGTGCCAGCAGTGAAAGAAGCGGGGGGGGACCTGAGCAGTTCTTC. Protein product: CASSERSGGGPEQFF.

This clone was counted a few times. The rearrangement links TRBV2 to TRBJ2-5, with D maybe TRBD1 (6 bases). Trimming took off 4 bases at V and 2 bases at J, with 11 bases between the two ends. This CDR3 has 14 amino acids. Germline V lookup: CDR1 SNHLY, CDR2 FYNNEI. CDR3 protein: CASSVEGQQETQYF. The CDR3 nucleotides are TGTGCCAGCAGTGTAGAAGGACAGCAAGAGACCCAGTACTTC.

The chain recombines TRBV27 with TRBJ1-1, with 7 bases matching TRBD1. CDR3 length: 14 amino acids. Germline V gene data show CDR1 as MNHEY and CDR2 as SMNVEV (reference sequence). Trimming cost V 6 bases and J 0 bases; bases outside gene matches: 4. The CDR3 loop reads CASSFTGVNTEAFF. As DNA, the CDR3 is TGTGCCAGCAGCTTTACAGGGGTGAACACTGAAGCTTTCTTT.

The chain recombines TRBV6-1 with TRBJ2-2, with D possibly TRBD2 on 6 matching bases. V lost 3 bases and J lost 6, with 11 bases in between. CDR1 MNHNS and CDR2 SASEGT come from the germline V gene. The CDR3 length is 14 residues. Here the CDR3 reads CASSETRPAGELFF. Written as DNA, the CDR3 is TGTGCCAGCAGTGAGACTAGGCCTGCCGGGGAGCTGTTTTTT.

The chain combines TRBV11-2 with TRBJ2-1; 8 bases are a match to TRBD2. After removal of 1 base from V and 2 bases from J, the junction contained 7 bases not matched to a gene. CDR1 is SGHAT, CDR2 FQNNGV, per germline. The CDR3 totals 17 residues. For the CDR3, the DNA is TGTGCCAGCAGCTTAGGAGTGAGCGGGAGCCCCTACAATGAGCAGTTCTTC. This encodes CASSLGVSGSPYNEQFF.

The chain employs TRBV4-1 and TRBJ2-1; D ambiguous. The germline CDR1 and CDR2 sequences are MGHRA and YSYEKL. CDR3 length: 14 residues. Trimming pared 1 base from V and 7 bases from J, leaving 11 bases between. CDR3 amino acids: CASSQAPWGNEQFF. The CDR3 DNA reads as TGCGCCAGCAGCCAAGCTCCTTGGGGTAATGAGCAGTTCTTC.

The chain couples TRBV5-4 to TRBJ2-3; either TRBD1 or TRBD2 may supply D (5 bases each). This CDR3 region has 16 residues. Trimming left V 4 bases short and J 0 bases short, with 15 bases between. Germline CDR1 and CDR2: SGHNT and YYREEE (reference sequence). The CDR3 loop is CASSPGTATSTDTQYF. The CDR3 DNA is TGTGCCAGCAGCCCCGGGACGGCCACTAGCACAGATACGCAGTATTTT.

V usage is TRBV10-2 and J usage is TRBJ2-5; D gene ambiguous. The CDR3 contains 13 residues. Germline lookup yields CDR1 WSHSY and CDR2 SAAADI. Trimming took 6 bases from V and 2 from J, leaving 10 bases between them. The CDR3 region is CASSPYLQETQYF. CDR3 sequence (DNA): TGCGCCAGCAGCCCATACCTTCAAGAGACCCAGTACTTC.

This clone was detected once. The chain links TRBV10-1 to TRBJ2-1, with 7 bases that match TRBD2. The CDR3 runs to 18 residues. The V and J ends lost 3 bases and 0 bases, in that order; junction bases with no gene match: 11. Germline-derived CDR1 and CDR2 are WNHNN and SYGVQD (reference sequence). CDR3 loop: CASSDKKAGSSSYNEQFF. The CDR3 nucleotides read TGCGCCAGCAGTGACAAAAAAGCGGGGTCAAGCTCCTACAATGAGCAGTTCTTC.

The chain links TRBV21-1 to TRBJ2-2; the table assigns TRBD1, which was not confirmed against the DNA. TRBV21-1 is a recognized pseudogene. This CDR3 contains 16 residues. The CDR3 coding sequence is TGTGCCAGCAGCAAAGAACGCCAGGGGAACACCGGGGAGCTGTTTTTT. Amino acids: CASSKERQGNTGELFF.

The genes are TRBV2 and TRBJ1-1; 7 nucleotides match TRBD1. The ends lost 3 bases at V and 3 bases at J; junction bases unmatched: 10. In germline, CDR1 is SNHLY, CDR2 FYNNEI. The CDR3 covers 16 residues. CDR3 region: CASSDDASGQDTEAFF. Written as DNA, the CDR3 is TGTGCCAGCAGTGACGATGCCTCAGGACAGGACACTGAAGCTTTCTTT.

This clone was recorded once. V and J are TRBV15 and TRBJ1-4; 7 bases fit TRBD1. Germline V lookup: CDR1 LNHNV, CDR2 YYDKDF (reference sequence). The CDR3 runs to 13 residues. The J segment lost 4 bases and the V segment lost 7 bases, leaving 3 bases of the junction unmatched. The CDR3 nucleotides are TGTGCCACCAAAAACAGGGGTAATGAAAAACTGTTTTTT. Its translation: CATKNRGNEKLFF.

The chain carries TRBV30 and TRBJ2-1; no firm D call. This CDR3 spans 16 amino acids. Per the germline V gene, CDR1 is GTSNPN and CDR2 is SVGIG (reference sequence). V was shortened by 1 base and J by 8 bases, with 21 bases between the two germline ends. The chain's CDR3 is CAWSDPKSPTSDEQFF. CDR3 nucleotides: TGTGCCTGGAGTGACCCCAAGAGCCCAACGTCCGATGAGCAGTTCTTC.

The chain carries TRBV29-1 and TRBJ1-2; 7 positions match TRBD1. V shed 4 bases and J 4 bases; nucleotides not matched to a gene: 6. The germline V gene has CDR1 SQVTM and CDR2 ANQGSEA. The CDR3 covers 13 residues. The CDR3 sequence: CSVGDSNVYGYTF. The CDR3 DNA sequence: TGCAGCGTTGGGGACAGTAACGTCTATGGCTACACCTTC.

The chain combines TRBV7-9 with TRBJ1-2, with D unclear. Trimming stripped 5 bases from V and 0 bases from J, with 25 bases between. In germline, CDR1 is SEHNR, CDR2 FQNEAQ (reference sequence). The CDR3 has 19 residues. CDR3 in amino acids: CASSHSREPGRRANYGYTF. CDR3 DNA sequence: TGTGCCAGCAGCCATTCTAGGGAACCAGGCCGGCGGGCTAACTATGGCTACACCTTC.

The V call is TRBV12-5, the J call TRBJ1-2; perhaps TRBD1 as D (6 bases). CDR3 length equals 13 residues. Germline-derived CDR1 and CDR2 are LGHNT and FRNRAP. V lost 1 base and J lost 14, with 17 bases in between. Here the CDR3 DNA reads TGTGCTAGTGGTTTGGATAGGACAGTGCAAGTAACCTTC. This sequence encodes CASGLDRTVQVTF.

The chain recombines TRBV29-1 with TRBJ1-1; no clear D gene. This CDR3 has 12 residues. CDR1 and CDR2 (germline): SQVTM, ANQGSEA. V was trimmed by 6 bases and J by 1 base, leaving 9 bases between them. This CDR3 is CSVAGGNTEAFF. Here the CDR3 DNA reads TGCAGCGTCGCCGGAGGGAACACTGAAGCTTTCTTT.

In this sample, this clone turned up once. The gene calls are TRBV19 and TRBJ2-1; unclear D gene. Looked up from germline, CDR1 is LNHDA and CDR2 is SQIVND (reference sequence). The CDR3 is 15 residues long. V was clipped by 2 bases and J by 8 bases, with 16 bases between them. In nucleotides, the CDR3 is TGTGCCAGTAGTATACAGATAAAGGGTCGGGATGAGCAGTTCTTC. It translates to CASSIQIKGRDEQFF.